The present T cell receptor (beta chain) was sequenced within a study of T cell responses to AZD1222 COVID-19 vaccine. In the case of this clone: Its antigen is currently unknown.

The CDR3 is made up of 16 amino acids. CDR1 and CDR2 (germline): SGHRS, YFSETQ. Deletions cut 4 bases from V and 4 bases from J, with 18 bases between. Overall study results and limits: The study identified only six AZD1222 recipients as seropositive at baseline. Repertoire collection took place solely once the T cell response had peaked. Regions 160-218 and 743-854 dominated among vaccine-associated CD4 TCRs spanning spike. The sample set comprised mostly white British donors with more females, and clonal diversity was possibly underestimated.

Here immunoSEQ multiplex PCR was the method, and the copy in TCRdb shows in-frame clones only, minus some. This sample has about 120,000 clones, with approximately 92% found just once. V and J are TRBV5-1 and TRBJ1-3; no firm D call. The TCR originated in an adult who received the MenACWY meningococcal vaccine as a control. The input for sequencing was peripheral blood, taken 28 days after the second dose of the MenACWY control vaccine. The CDR3: CASSAGGRSNGNTIYF. DNA of the CDR3: TGCGCCAGCAGCGCGGGTGGCAGGTCGAACGGAAACACCATATATTTT.